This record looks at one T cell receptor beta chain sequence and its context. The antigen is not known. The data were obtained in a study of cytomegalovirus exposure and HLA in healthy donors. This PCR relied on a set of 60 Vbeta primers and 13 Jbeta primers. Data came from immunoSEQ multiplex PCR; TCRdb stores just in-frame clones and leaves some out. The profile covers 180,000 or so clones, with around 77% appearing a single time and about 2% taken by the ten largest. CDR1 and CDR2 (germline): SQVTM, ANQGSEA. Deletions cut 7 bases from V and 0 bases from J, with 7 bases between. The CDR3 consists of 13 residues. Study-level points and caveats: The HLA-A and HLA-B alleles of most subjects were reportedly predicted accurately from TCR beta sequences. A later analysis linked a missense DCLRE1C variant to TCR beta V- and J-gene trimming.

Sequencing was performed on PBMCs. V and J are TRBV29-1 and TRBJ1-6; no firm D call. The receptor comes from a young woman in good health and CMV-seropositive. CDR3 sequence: CSAVSSYNSPLHF. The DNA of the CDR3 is TGCAGCGCTGTGAGCTCCTATAATTCACCCCTCCACTTT.